The sequence of this T cell receptor (beta chain) was determined in a study of CD8+ T cells in alopecia areata. Reverse transcription of extracted RNA yielded cDNA, which provided the sequencing template. The method was immunoSEQ multiplex PCR; TCRdb's version includes in-frame clones alone and lacks a portion of them. This table holds some 150,000 clones, roughly 86% found once. V gave up 7 bases and J gave up 7 bases; unmatched junction bases: 17. The CDR3 totals 16 residues. Germline V gives CDR1 SQVTM, CDR2 ANQGSEA. A single count supports this clone. Its matching antigen is unknown. Study-wide results and limits: Under tofacitinib, fewer expanded CD8+ clones appeared among the top 100 scalp clones.

Treatment noted: oral pan-JAK inhibitor, 5-10 mg twice daily. As part of sample collection, lesional scalp punch biopsies and peripheral blood were taken from alopecia areata patients. Separation by sorting yielded CD4+ and CD8+ T cells from PBMCs. The V gene is TRBV29-1, the J gene TRBJ2-2; 8 nucleotides align to TRBD2. Sequenced material: CD8+ T cells sorted from blood, taken at week 4, from a patient treated with tofacitinib. The sequence was obtained from a human donor with alopecia areata. Here the CDR3 reads CSAITAGASRSGELFF. CDR3 bases: TGCAGCGCGATAACAGCGGGGGCTTCGAGGAGCGGGGAGCTGTTTTTT.